This is a list of T cell receptor beta chains from one sample in a study of CD8+ T cells in alopecia areata. TCRdb keeps only in-frame clones here, not all; method: immunoSEQ multiplex PCR. The sample has roughly 100,000 clones, 60% seen once; the top ten hold about a sixth. This material consisted of CD8+ T cells sorted from blood, taken at approximately week 61, from a patient treated with tofacitinib. These receptors were collected from a human donor with alopecia areata. The CDR3 runs from the conserved cysteine through the conserved F or W. A D gene is named only where the DNA matches it firmly. A row's size may be missing; if present it is once, few, many or a size class.

J: TRBJ1-2; size: -; D: TRBD1; V: TRBV14; CDR3: CASSQEGQDYGYTF; DNA: TGTGCCAGCAGCCAAGAGGGACAGGACTATGGCTACACCTTC
J: TRBJ2-1; size: -; D: TRBD2; V: TRBV27; CDR3: CASSFAGREFF; DNA: TGTGCCAGCAGTTTTGCAGGGAGGGAGTTCTTC
J: TRBJ2-1; size: -; D: -; V: TRBV5-1; CDR3: CASSQGTLGGNEQFF; DNA: TGCGCCAGCAGCCAGGGGACATTGGGGGGCAATGAGCAGTTCTTC
J: TRBJ2-7; size: -; D: -; V: TRBV5-1; CDR3: CASSLGYEQYF; DNA: TGCGCCAGCAGCTTGGGGTACGAGCAGTACTTC
J: TRBJ2-3; size: -; D: -; V: TRBV19; CDR3: CASKNGGGLTDTQYF; DNA: TGTGCCAGTAAAAATGGAGGGGGACTCACAGATACGCAGTATTTT
J: TRBJ2-5; size: -; D: TRBD1; V: TRBV23-1; CDR3: CASNRGQQETQYF; DNA: TGCGCCAGCAACCGGGGACAGCAAGAGACCCAGTACTTC
J: TRBJ2-7; size: -; D: -; V: TRBV5-1; CDR3: CASSRESSTSYEQYF; DNA: TGCGCCAGCAGCCGCGAAAGTAGTACCTCCTACGAGCAGTACTTC
J: TRBJ1-6; size: -; D: -; V: TRBV27; CDR3: CVSGPHRNSPLHF; DNA: TGTGTATCGGGCCCACATCGGAATTCACCCCTCCACTTT
J: TRBJ1-1; size: few; D: -; V: TRBV5-6; CDR3: CASSLGYNEAFF; DNA: TGTGCCAGCAGCTTAGGTTACAATGAAGCTTTCTTT
J: TRBJ1-1; size: -; D: -; V: TRBV30; CDR3: CAWSVGGSAFF; DNA: TGTGCCTGGAGTGTAGGTGGGTCTGCTTTCTTT
J: TRBJ2-1; size: -; D: -; V: TRBV7-9; CDR3: CASRDNNFGEQFF; DNA: TGTGCCAGCAGGGACAACAACTTCGGTGAGCAGTTCTTC
J: TRBJ2-7; size: -; D: -; V: TRBV29-1; CDR3: CSVVDTTWEQYF; DNA: TGCAGCGTTGTGGACACCACTTGGGAGCAGTACTTC
J: TRBJ2-5; size: few; D: -; V: TRBV29-1; CDR3: CSVPGQGETQYF; DNA: TGCAGCGTGCCGGGACAAGGAGAGACCCAGTACTTC
J: TRBJ2-7; size: few; D: -; V: TRBV29-1; CDR3: CSVEDQNEQYF; DNA: TGCAGCGTTGAAGATCAAAACGAGCAGTACTTC
J: TRBJ1-6; size: -; D: -; V: TRBV29-1; CDR3: CSVGSGEGSPLHF; DNA: TGCAGCGTTGGGTCAGGGGAGGGGTCACCCCTCCACTTT
J: TRBJ2-2; size: many; D: -; V: TRBV29-1; CDR3: CSVQGLTGELFF; DNA: TGCAGCGTACAGGGTCTCACCGGGGAGCTGTTTTTT
J: TRBJ2-5; size: -; D: TRBD1; V: TRBV27; CDR3: CASSTSRGQRPAQYF; DNA: TGTGCCAGCAGCACCTCCAGGGGGCAGCGGCCGGCCCAGTACTTC
J: TRBJ2-7; size: few; D: -; V: TRBV7-9; CDR3: CASSLALYEQYF; DNA: TGTGCCAGCAGCTTAGCGTTGTACGAGCAGTACTTC
J: TRBJ2-7; size: -; D: TRBD2; V: TRBV5-1; CDR3: CASSVAGGEQYF; DNA: TGCGCCAGCAGCGTAGCGGGAGGCGAGCAGTACTTC
J: TRBJ2-1; size: medium-sized; D: -; V: TRBV2; CDR3: CAGRDEQFF; DNA: TGTGCCGGCAGGGATGAGCAGTTCTTC
J: TRBJ2-7; size: -; D: TRBD2; V: TRBV27; CDR3: CASSPSRGGYEQYF; DNA: TGTGCCAGCAGCCCTTCTCGGGGGGGCTACGAGCAGTACTTC
J: TRBJ2-3; size: few; D: TRBD1; V: TRBV13; CDR3: CASSPGTGVDTQYF; DNA: TGTGCCAGCAGCCCCGGGACAGGGGTGGATACGCAGTATTTT
J: TRBJ1-1; size: -; D: -; V: TRBV6-5; CDR3: CASSYSGRTEAFF; DNA: TGTGCCAGCAGTTACTCGGGGAGGACTGAAGCTTTCTTT
J: TRBJ2-1; size: -; D: -; V: TRBV11-2; CDR3: CASSLWLGLDEQFF; DNA: TGTGCCAGCAGCTTATGGTTGGGGCTTGATGAGCAGTTCTTC
J: TRBJ2-7; size: -; D: -; V: TRBV7-9; CDR3: CASSADTRFPYEQYF; DNA: TGTGCCAGCAGCGCCGATACCAGGTTTCCGTACGAGCAGTACTTC
J: TRBJ2-7; size: -; D: -; V: TRBV29-1; CDR3: CSVESGRGAEQYF; DNA: TGCAGCGTTGAATCGGGACGCGGCGCCGAGCAGTACTTC
J: TRBJ1-4; size: -; D: -; V: TRBV2; CDR3: CASSDRDGEKLFF; DNA: TGTGCCAGCAGTGACAGGGACGGTGAAAAACTGTTTTTT
J: TRBJ2-3; size: few; D: -; V: TRBV7-9; CDR3: CASSSWVVDTQYF; DNA: TGTGCCAGCAGCTCTTGGGTGGTGGATACGCAGTATTTT
J: TRBJ1-1; size: -; D: -; V: TRBV6-4; CDR3: CASSEFVSTEAFF; DNA: TGTGCCAGCAGTGAATTTGTAAGCACTGAAGCTTTCTTT